Each of the 14 T cell receptor beta chains below was sequenced from the same sample in a study of blood T cells in healthy people across ages. Alongside a J-beta primer mix, a sample-barcoded 5' primer served in a second PCR lasting roughly 6 to 11 cycles. TCRdb used MiXCR to reprocess the 5' RACE reads, holding one entry per CDR3 protein. The sample contains hundreds of thousands of distinct CDR3 sequences, about 29% of which appear only once. These same records also appear under a second study, on T cells of mothers and their children.

The sample consisted of blood. The receptors here all came from a boy younger than 10 in good health.

This rearrangement joins TRBV7-2 to TRBJ2-5, with D possibly being TRBD1 (5 bases). Germline V gene lookup returns CDR1 SGHTA and CDR2 FQGNSA. The germline V and J ends were trimmed by 5 bases and 4 bases, with 11 bases remaining between them. This CDR3 region has 13 residues. CDR3 sequence: CASSPQGAETQYF. In nucleotides, the CDR3 is TGTGCCAGCAGCCCCCAGGGTGCAGAGACCCAGTACTTC.

This clonotype came up a few times. The CDR3 nucleotides are TGCGCCAGCAGCTTGGCCGGACAGTTTAATGAAAAACTGTTTTTT. This gives the protein CASSLAGQFNEKLFF. V and J are TRBV5-1 and TRBJ1-4, with D possibly being TRBD1 (6 bases). The V end lost 0 bases, the J end lost 4 bases, and 10 bases lay between the germline ends. CDR3 length equals 15 residues. CDR1 and CDR2 from the germline V gene are SGHRS and YFSETQ.

The chain has TRBV27 and TRBJ2-3; possibly TRBD2 for D (5 bases). V was clipped by 5 bases and J by 3 bases, with 15 bases between them. Per germline, CDR1 MNHEY and CDR2 SMNVEV (reference sequence). The length of the CDR3 is 15 residues. The CDR3, as DNA: TGTGCCAGCAGTCGGCGGGCCGGGTGGACAGATACGCAGTATTTT. This translates into CASSRRAGWTDTQYF.

This clonotype was found a few times. V usage is TRBV5-5 and J usage is TRBJ2-5, with a tentative D call TRBD1 (5 bases). With 0 bases removed from V and 5 bases from J, the gap between germline ends came to 14 bases. The germline gives CDR1 SGHKS, CDR2 YYEKEE (reference sequence). This CDR3 comprises 15 residues. CDR3 DNA sequence: TGTGCCAGCAGCTTGGTACCAGGGATGGAGGAGACCCAGTACTTC. This sequence encodes CASSLVPGMEETQYF.

The sample holds a few counts of this clonotype. The chain is built from TRBV5-1 and TRBJ2-3, with a tentative D call TRBD2 (5 bases). Germline CDR1 is SGHRS and CDR2 is YFSETQ. This CDR3 is built from 14 residues. V was shortened by 8 bases and J by 5 bases, with 18 bases between the two germline ends. In DNA form, the CDR3 reads TGCGCCAGTAAGGATGGGGAGTTTAAAGATACGCAGTATTTT. Protein sequence: CASKDGEFKDTQYF.

The rearrangement links TRBV6-5 to TRBJ2-1; 13 bases line up with TRBD2. Germline V gene sequence: CDR1 MNHEY, CDR2 SVGAGI. The trim removed 8 bases at V and 2 bases at J, leaving 3 bases unmatched. The CDR3 loop spans 15 amino acids. The CDR3 reads CASAGLAGTYNEQFF. DNA of the CDR3: TGTGCCAGCGCGGGACTAGCGGGAACCTACAATGAGCAGTTCTTC.

J is TRBJ2-5 and V is TRBV20-1, with a weak D call TRBD2 (6 bases). V was clipped by 6 bases and J by 8 bases, with 13 bases between them. The CDR3 consists of 11 residues. Germline assignment: CDR1 DFQATT and CDR2 SNEGSKA (reference sequence). The CDR3 DNA reads as TGCAGTGCAAAGTGGGAGGAAACCCAGTACTTC. Amino acid sequence: CSAKWEETQYF.

There are a few counts of this clonotype. The rearrangement uses TRBV7-9 and TRBJ1-2, with D tentatively TRBD1 (5 bases). With 5 bases removed from V and 8 bases from J, the gap between germline ends came to 12 bases. Germline CDR1 and CDR2: SEHNR and FQNEAQ (reference sequence). This CDR3 spans 12 amino acids. CDR3 DNA sequence: TGTGCCAGCAGCCGGCAGGGTGGGGGCTACACCTTC. Amino acid sequence: CASSRQGGGYTF. Full variable domain (outside the CDR3, taken from reference TRBV7-9 and TRBJ1-2): DTGVSQNPRHKITKRGQNVTFRCDPISEHNRLYWYRQTLGQGPEFLTYFQNEAQLEKSRLLSDRFSAERPKGSFSTLEIQRTEQGDSAMYLCASSRQGGGYTFGSGTRLTVV.

The chain is built from TRBV6-5 and TRBJ2-5; D is undetermined. The end of the DNA is better explained by TRBJ2-1, so the J call may be wrong. The CDR3 consists of 14 residues. Germline lookup yields CDR1 MNHEY and CDR2 SVGAGI. This CDR3 is CASSYTPDYNEQFF. The CDR3 nucleotides read TGTGCCAGCAGTTATACCCCGGACTACAATGAGCAGTTCTTC.

V is TRBV10-3 and J is TRBJ2-1; tentatively, D is TRBD1 (6 bases). Germline lookup yields CDR1 ENHRY and CDR2 SYGVKD. The CDR3 runs to 16 residues. Trimming left V 2 bases short and J 6 bases short, with 17 bases between. DNA for the CDR3: TGTGCCATCAGTGAGCCAACAGGGAAGGGGCGCAATGAGCAGTTCTTC. Amino acids: CAISEPTGKGRNEQFF.

The chain employs TRBV12-3 or TRBV12-4 and TRBJ1-6; D uncertain. The CDR3 length is 13 residues. V lost 8 bases to trimming and J lost 7 bases, with 12 bases between them. The CDR3, as DNA: TGTGCCAGCGGTCCGGAACGCAATTCACCCCTCCACTTT. Protein: CASGPERNSPLHF.

As for this clonotype: A read error is possible here, since a much larger clone lies one base away. This chain connects TRBV7-9 to TRBJ2-5; 9 positions agree with TRBD1. CDR1 is SEHNR and CDR2 is FQNEAQ in the germline V gene (reference sequence). V trimming: 3 bases; J trimming: 4 bases; junction bases outside the gene matches: 3. The CDR3 runs to 14 residues. Here the CDR3 reads CASSLPDRGETQYF. The CDR3 DNA sequence: TGTGCCAGCAGCTTGCCGGACAGGGGAGAGACCCAGTACTTC.

This chain joins TRBV29-1 and TRBJ2-5; the D gene is possibly TRBD2 (6 bases). From germline, CDR1 is SQVTM and CDR2 ANQGSEA. Between the trimmed V and J ends, which lost 4 bases and 4 bases, there was a span of 10 bases. This CDR3 has 12 amino acids. CDR3 DNA: TGCAGCGTTGGTCGCGGGGCAGAGACCCAGTACTTC. This codes for CSVGRGAETQYF. Full variable domain (missing parts from reference TRBV29-1 and TRBJ2-5): SAVISQKPSRDICQRGTSLTIQCQVDSQVTMMFWYRQQPGQSLTLIATANQGSEATYESGFVIDKFPISRPNLTFSTLTVSNMSPEDSSIYLCSVGRGAETQYFGPGTRLLVL.

A few counts support this clonotype. V gene TRBV10-3 combines with J gene TRBJ2-5; the match to TRBD2 covers 8 bases. This CDR3 has 14 amino acids. Trimming took 4 bases from V and 1 from J; bases not matched to a gene: 2. The germline V gene has CDR1 ENHRY and CDR2 SYGVKD. Here the CDR3 reads CAISVGTSQETQYF. In DNA form, the CDR3 reads TGTGCCATCAGTGTCGGGACTAGCCAAGAGACCCAGTACTTC.